This T cell receptor (beta chain) appears in the sequencing data of a study of CD8+ T cells in alopecia areata. cDNA serving as the sequencing template came from extracted, reverse transcribed RNA. Repertoires were generated with immunoSEQ multiplex PCR, while TCRdb's copy carries only in-frame clones and drops some. The sample yields about 100,000 clones, 55% to 70% seen once. The CDR3 consists of 14 residues. Trimming removed 2 bases from V and 3 bases from J, with 9 bases in between. Germline lookup yields CDR1 MNHEY and CDR2 SVGAGI. The chain links TRBV6-5 to TRBJ2-3; D call uncertain. Sequencing was carried out using NKG2D-low CD8+ T cells sorted from blood. This TCR came from a human donor with alopecia areata. CDR3 in amino acids: CASSYTDGTDTQYF. CDR3 nucleotide sequence: TGTGCCAGCAGTTACACCGACGGAACAGATACGCAGTATTTT.